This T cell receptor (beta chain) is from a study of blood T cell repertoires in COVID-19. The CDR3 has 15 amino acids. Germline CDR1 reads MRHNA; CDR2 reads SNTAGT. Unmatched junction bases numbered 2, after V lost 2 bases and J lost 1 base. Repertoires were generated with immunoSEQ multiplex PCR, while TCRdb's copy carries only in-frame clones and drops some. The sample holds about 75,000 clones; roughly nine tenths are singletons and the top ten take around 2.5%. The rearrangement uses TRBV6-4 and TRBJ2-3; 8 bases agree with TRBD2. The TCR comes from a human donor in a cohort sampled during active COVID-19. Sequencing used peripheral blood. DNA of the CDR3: TGTGCCAGCAGTGACCGGGGGGGCGGCACAGATACGCAGTATTTT. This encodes CASSDRGGGTDTQYF.